In its sample, the clone carrying this T cell receptor (beta chain) was seen a few times. Its specificity is not known. The sample is drawn from a study of identical twins. Study-wide results and caveats: There were fewer insertions in abundant cord blood beta clonotypes, but memory repertoires showed no such pattern.

It was template switching that added a universal primer site, and there were unique molecular identifiers on the cDNA. A single record per CDR3 protein comes from TCRdb applying MiXCR to the 5' RACE reads. In the table there are roughly 540,000 distinct CDR3 sequences, under 25% of which are singletons. This CDR3 comprises 11 residues. V dropped 7 bases and J dropped 8 bases, with 11 bases sitting between them. Germline V gene lookup returns CDR1 DFQATT and CDR2 SNEGSKA (reference sequence). This sample also belongs to another study, concerning T cells expressing NK-cell markers. That publication notes: Obtained from sorted CD3+CD56+NKG2C+, CD3+CD56+NKG2C- and CD3+CD56-NKG2C+ T cells were the TCR beta repertoires. Evidence did not settle whether expanded NKG2C+ T cell clones targeted HCMV.

The sequenced sample was CD4+ T cells sorted from blood. This receptor was taken from a woman aged 18-29 years in good health. The chain is built from TRBV20-1 and TRBJ1-4, with D unclear. CDR3 coding DNA: TGCAGTGTCCCGAGGGTGGAAAAACTGTTTTTT. This encodes CSVPRVEKLFF.